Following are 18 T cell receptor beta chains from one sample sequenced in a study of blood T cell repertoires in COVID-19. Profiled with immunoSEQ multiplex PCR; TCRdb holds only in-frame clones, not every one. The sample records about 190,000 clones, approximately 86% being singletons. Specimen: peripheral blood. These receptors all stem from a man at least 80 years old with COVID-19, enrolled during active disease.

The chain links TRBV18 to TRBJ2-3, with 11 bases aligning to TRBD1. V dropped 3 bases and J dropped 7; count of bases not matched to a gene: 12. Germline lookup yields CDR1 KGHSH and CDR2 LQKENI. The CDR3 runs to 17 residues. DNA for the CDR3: TGTGCCAGCTCACCGGGACAGGGGGTCCTCATTAGCCATACGCAGTATTTT. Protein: CASSPGQGVLISHTQYF.

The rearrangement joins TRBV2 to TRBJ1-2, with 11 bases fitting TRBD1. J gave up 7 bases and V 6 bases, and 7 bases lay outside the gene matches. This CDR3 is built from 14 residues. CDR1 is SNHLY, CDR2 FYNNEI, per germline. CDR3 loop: CASSADRGLGGYTF. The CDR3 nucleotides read TGTGCCAGCAGCGCGGACAGGGGGCTTGGTGGCTACACCTTC.

DNA for the CDR3: TGTGCCAGCACCATCCGAGCTTACAATGAGCAGTTCTTC. Its translation: CASTIRAYNEQFF. The V and J genes are TRBV5-6 and TRBJ2-1; no clear D gene. Germline CDR1 SGHDT, CDR2 YYEEEE. The CDR3 covers 13 residues. Trimming pared 6 bases from V and 4 bases from J, leaving 11 bases between.

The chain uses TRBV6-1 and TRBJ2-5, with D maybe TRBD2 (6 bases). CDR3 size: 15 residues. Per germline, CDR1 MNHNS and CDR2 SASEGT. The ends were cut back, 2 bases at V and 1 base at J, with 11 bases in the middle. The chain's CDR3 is CASSETGTPQETQYF. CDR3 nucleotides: TGTGCCAGCAGTGAAACCGGGACTCCCCAAGAGACCCAGTACTTC.

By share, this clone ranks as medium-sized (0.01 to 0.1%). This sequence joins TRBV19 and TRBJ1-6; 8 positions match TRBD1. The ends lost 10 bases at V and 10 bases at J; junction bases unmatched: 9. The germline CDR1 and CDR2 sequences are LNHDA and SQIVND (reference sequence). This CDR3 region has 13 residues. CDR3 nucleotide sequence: TGTGCCACCGGACAGGGTATCAACTCACCCCTCCACTTT. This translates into CATGQGINSPLHF.

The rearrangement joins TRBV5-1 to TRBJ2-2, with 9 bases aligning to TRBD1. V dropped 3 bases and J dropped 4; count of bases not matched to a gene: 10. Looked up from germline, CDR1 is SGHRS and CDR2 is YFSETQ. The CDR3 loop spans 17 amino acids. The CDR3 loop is CASSSTAGTGFTGELFF. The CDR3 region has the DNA TGCGCCAGCAGCTCGACCGCCGGGACAGGGTTCACCGGGGAGCTGTTTTTT. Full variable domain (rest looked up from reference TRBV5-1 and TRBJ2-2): KAGVTQTPRYLIKTRGQQVTLSCSPISGHRSVSWYQQTPGQGLQFLFEYFSETQRNKGNFPGRFSGRQFSNSRSEMNVSTLELGDSALYLCASSSTAGTGFTGELFFGEGSRLTVL.

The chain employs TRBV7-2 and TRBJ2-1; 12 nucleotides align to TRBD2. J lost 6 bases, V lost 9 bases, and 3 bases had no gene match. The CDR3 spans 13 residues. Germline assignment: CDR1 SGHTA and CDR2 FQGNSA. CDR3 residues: CASRTSGANEQFF. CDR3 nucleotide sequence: TGTGCCAGTCGGACTAGCGGGGCCAATGAGCAGTTCTTC.

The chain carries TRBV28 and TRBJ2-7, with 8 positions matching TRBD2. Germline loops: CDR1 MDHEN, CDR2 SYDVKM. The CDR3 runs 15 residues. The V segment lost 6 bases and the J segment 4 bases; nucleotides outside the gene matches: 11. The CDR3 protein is CASSSHGGGTYEQYF. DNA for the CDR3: TGTGCCAGCAGCTCCCACGGGGGGGGGACGTACGAGCAGTACTTC.

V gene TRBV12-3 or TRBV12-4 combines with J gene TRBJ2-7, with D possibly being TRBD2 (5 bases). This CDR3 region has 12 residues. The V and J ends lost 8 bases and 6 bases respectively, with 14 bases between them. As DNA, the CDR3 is TGTGCCAGCCAGCCGGGGTGGGGCGAGCAGTACTTC. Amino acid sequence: CASQPGWGEQYF.

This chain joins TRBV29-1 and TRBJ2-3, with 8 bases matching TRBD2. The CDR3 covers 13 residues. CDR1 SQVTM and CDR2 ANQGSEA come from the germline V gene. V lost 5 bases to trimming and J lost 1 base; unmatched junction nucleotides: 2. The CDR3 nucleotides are TGCAGCGTTCAAGCGGGGGGCACAGATACGCAGTATTTT. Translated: CSVQAGGTDTQYF.

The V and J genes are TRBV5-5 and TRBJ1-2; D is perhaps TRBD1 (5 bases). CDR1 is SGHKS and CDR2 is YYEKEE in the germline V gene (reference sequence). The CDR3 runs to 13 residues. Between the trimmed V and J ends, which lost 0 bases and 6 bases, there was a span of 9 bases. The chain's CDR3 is CASSLGQLDGYTF. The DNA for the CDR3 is TGTGCCAGCAGCTTGGGACAGTTAGATGGCTACACCTTC.

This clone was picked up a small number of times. The CDR3 coding sequence is TGTGCCAGTAGCCGGACTGGAGATGAAAAACTGTTTTTT. As protein: CASSRTGDEKLFF. The rearrangement joins TRBV19 to TRBJ1-4; no definite D call. Germline V CDR1 and CDR2: LNHDA, SQIVND (reference sequence). The V end was cut by 6 bases, the J end by 6 bases, with 11 bases between. This CDR3 has 13 residues.

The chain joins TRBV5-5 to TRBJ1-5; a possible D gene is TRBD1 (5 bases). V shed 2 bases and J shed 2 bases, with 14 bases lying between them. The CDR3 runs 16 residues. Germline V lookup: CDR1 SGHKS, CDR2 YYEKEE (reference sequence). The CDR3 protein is CASSFRGSGGNQPQHF. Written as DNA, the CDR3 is TGTGCCAGCAGCTTTCGGGGGTCCGGGGGCAATCAGCCCCAGCATTTT.

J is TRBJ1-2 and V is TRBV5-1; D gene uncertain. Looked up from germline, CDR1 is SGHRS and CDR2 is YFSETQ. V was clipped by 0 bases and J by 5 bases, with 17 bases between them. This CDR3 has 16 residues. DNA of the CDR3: TGCGCCAGCAGCTTGGCCGGGGTAGGGTCTCCGTATGGCTACACCTTC. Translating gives CASSLAGVGSPYGYTF.

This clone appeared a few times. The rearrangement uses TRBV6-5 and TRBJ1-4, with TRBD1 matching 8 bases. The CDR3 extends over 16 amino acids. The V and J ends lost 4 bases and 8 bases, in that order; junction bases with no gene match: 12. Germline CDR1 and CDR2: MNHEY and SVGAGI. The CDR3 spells CASSSHPTGVVEKLFF. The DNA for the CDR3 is TGTGCCAGCAGTTCTCATCCGACAGGGGTGGTGGAAAAACTGTTTTTT.

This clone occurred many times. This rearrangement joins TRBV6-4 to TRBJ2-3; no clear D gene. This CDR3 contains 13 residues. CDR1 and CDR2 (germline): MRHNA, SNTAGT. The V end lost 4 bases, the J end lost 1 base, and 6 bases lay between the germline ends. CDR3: CASSAQGTDTQYF. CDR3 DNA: TGTGCCAGCAGTGCTCAGGGCACAGATACGCAGTATTTT.

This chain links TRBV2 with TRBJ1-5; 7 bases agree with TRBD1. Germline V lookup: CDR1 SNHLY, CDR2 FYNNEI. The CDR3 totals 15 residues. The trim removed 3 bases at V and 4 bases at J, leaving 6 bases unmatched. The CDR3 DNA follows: TGTGCCAGCAGTGAGGAGGGGGCGCAAAATCAGCCCCAGCATTTT. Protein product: CASSEEGAQNQPQHF.

The chain's CDR3 is CASSLGGQDNEQFF. The CDR3 bases are TGTGCCAGCAGCTTGGGTGGACAAGATAATGAGCAGTTCTTC. J is TRBJ2-1 and V is TRBV5-5; maybe TRBD1 (5 bases). The germline V gene has CDR1 SGHKS and CDR2 YYEKEE (reference sequence). Between the trimmed V and J ends, which lost 0 bases and 7 bases, there was a span of 11 bases. The CDR3 runs to 14 residues.